This is a list of T cell receptor beta chains from one sample in a study of Ad26.COV2.S vaccination and SARS-CoV-2 variants. The method was immunoSEQ multiplex PCR; TCRdb's version includes in-frame clones alone and lacks a portion of them. The repertoire holds around 450,000 clones, 80% to 90% seen once, with under 2% in the top ten. Here the sequenced sample was peripheral blood, taken in a trial of Ad26.COV2.S vaccine versus placebo. These receptors came from a person aged 18-60 years who received the Ad26.COV2.S COVID-19 vaccine or a placebo. Both conserved end residues are part of each CDR3. D genes are given only for firm matches. The size of a clone is reported for some rows only, either as once, few or many, or as a class for expanded clones.

d_call	v_call	clone_size	j_call	cdr3_aa	cdr3_nt
NA	TRBV13	NA	TRBJ2-1	CASSFEKRSSSYNEQFF	TGTGCCAGCAGCTTTGAGAAGCGCTCGAGCTCCTACAATGAGCAGTTCTTC
NA	TRBV11-3	NA	TRBJ2-5	CASAKGGQETQYF	TGTGCCAGCGCGAAGGGCGGACAAGAGACCCAGTACTTC
NA	TRBV6-1	NA	TRBJ1-1	CASSEGQREAFF	TGTGCCAGCAGTGAAGGTCAGCGTGAAGCTTTCTTT
NA	TRBV28	NA	TRBJ1-1	CASSLWGGTSGTEAFF	TGTGCCAGCAGTTTATGGGGGGGGACCTCAGGGACTGAAGCTTTCTTT
TRBD1	TRBV19	NA	TRBJ1-1	CASSGPGQESIEAFF	TGTGCCAGTAGTGGACCGGGACAGGAGAGTATTGAAGCTTTCTTT
TRBD2	TRBV10-3	NA	TRBJ2-1	CAIREARGDHNEQFF	TGTGCCATCAGGGAGGCGCGGGGGGACCACAATGAGCAGTTCTTC
NA	TRBV15	NA	TRBJ1-5	CATSRGFGPQHF	TGTGCCACCAGCAGAGGGTTCGGGCCCCAGCATTTT
NA	TRBV18	NA	TRBJ2-5	CASSQTFGQETQYF	TGTGCCAGCTCCCAGACCTTTGGGCAAGAGACCCAGTACTTC
TRBD2	TRBV28	NA	TRBJ2-2	CASSLAGAGELFF	TGTGCCAGCAGTTTGGCGGGGGCCGGGGAGCTGTTTTTT
NA	TRBV10-2	NA	TRBJ1-2	CATSPGEGTNYGYTF	TGCGCCACCTCCCCCGGGGAAGGGACTAACTATGGCTACACCTTC
NA	TRBV2	once	TRBJ1-2	CASGQGLYTNYGYTF	TGTGCCAGCGGGCAGGGCCTATACACTAACTATGGCTACACCTTC
TRBD2	TRBV11-2	NA	TRBJ2-1	CASSYTGTSGYEQFF	TGTGCCAGCAGTTACACCGGGACTAGCGGGTATGAGCAGTTCTTC
NA	TRBV29-1	NA	TRBJ1-5	CSVGLGNQPQHF	TGCAGCGTCGGATTGGGGAATCAGCCCCAGCATTTT
NA	TRBV20-1	NA	TRBJ1-2	CSARQDGYTF	TGCAGTGCTCGACAGGATGGCTACACCTTC
TRBD1	TRBV30	NA	TRBJ1-1	CAFQGVSGEAFF	TGTGCCTTCCAGGGGGTTAGCGGTGAAGCTTTCTTT
NA	TRBV6-5	NA	TRBJ2-1	CASRGTRKQFF	TGTGCCAGCAGGGGGACTCGCAAGCAGTTCTTC
TRBD1	TRBV19	NA	TRBJ1-5	CASSIGTGFGESNQPQHF	TGTGCCAGTAGTATTGGGACAGGGTTTGGAGAAAGCAATCAGCCCCAGCATTTT
NA	TRBV4-1	NA	TRBJ2-7	CASSQERGGYEQYF	TGCGCCAGCAGCCAGGAGCGCGGAGGCTACGAGCAGTACTTC
NA	TRBV6-5	NA	TRBJ2-7	CASRPRTTGDEQYF	TGTGCCAGCAGGCCAAGGACTACAGGGGACGAGCAGTACTTC
NA	TRBV11-3	NA	TRBJ2-7	CASSAGGHFGEQYF	TGTGCCAGCAGCGCAGGGGGGCACTTCGGGGAGCAGTACTTC
NA	TRBV7-2	NA	TRBJ1-6	CASSLALGDSPLHF	TGTGCCAGCAGCTTAGCGCTGGGGGATTCACCCCTCCACTTT
NA	TRBV7-2	NA	TRBJ1-5	CASSFLLGGQPQHF	TGTGCCAGCAGCTTCCTTTTGGGGGGACAGCCCCAGCATTTT
TRBD1	TRBV2	NA	TRBJ1-3	CASRTGTAGNTIYF	TGTGCCAGCAGGACAGGGACGGCTGGAAACACCATATATTTT
TRBD2	TRBV29-1	NA	TRBJ2-1	CSAMIVLAGANNEQFF	TGCAGCGCCATGATAGTACTAGCGGGAGCGAACAATGAGCAGTTCTTC
NA	TRBV25-1	NA	TRBJ1-1	CASSPPGGNTEAFF	TGTGCCAGCAGTCCCCCGGGTGGCAACACTGAAGCTTTCTTT
TRBD1	TRBV18	NA	TRBJ2-3	CASSPPTGGHDTQYF	TGTGCCAGCTCACCACCGACAGGGGGTCATGATACGCAGTATTTT
NA	TRBV10-1	NA	TRBJ2-2	CATGTPNTGELFF	TGCGCCACGGGGACACCGAACACCGGGGAGCTGTTTTTT
NA	TRBV10-3	NA	TRBJ1-1	CAISEGPRDTVADTEAFF	TGTGCCATCAGTGAAGGGCCCCGGGACACTGTCGCGGACACTGAAGCTTTCTTT
TRBD1	TRBV19	NA	TRBJ1-2	CASSRDRGNYGYTF	TGTGCCAGTAGTAGGGACAGGGGTAACTATGGCTACACCTTC
TRBD1	TRBV18	NA	TRBJ1-5	CASSPGTGYNQPQHF	TGTGCCAGCTCACCCGGGACAGGGTATAATCAGCCCCAGCATTTT
TRBD2	TRBV10-3	NA	TRBJ2-7	CAISGTSGIDEQYF	TGTGCCATCAGTGGGACTAGCGGGATCGACGAGCAGTACTTC
TRBD2	TRBV2	NA	TRBJ2-3	CASTPGLHSTDTQYF	TGTGCCAGCACCCCGGGACTACATAGCACAGATACGCAGTATTTT
TRBD1	TRBV15	NA	TRBJ2-5	CATSRDGTGGETQYF	TGTGCCACCAGCAGAGATGGAACAGGGGGTGAGACCCAGTACTTC
TRBD2	TRBV6-6	NA	TRBJ2-4	CASSPPGLAGGGFGKNIQYF	TGTGCCAGCAGTCCCCCGGGACTAGCGGGAGGTGGTTTTGGCAAAAACATTCAGTACTTC
NA	TRBV29-1	NA	TRBJ1-4	CSAGSQREKLFF	TGCAGCGCTGGGAGCCAAAGGGAAAAACTGTTTTTT
NA	TRBV13	NA	TRBJ1-3	CASSRTPVLSGNTIYF	TGTGCCAGCAGTCGAACCCCGGTCCTCTCTGGAAACACCATATATTTT
NA	TRBV19	NA	TRBJ2-3	CASSAGTPGPTDTQYF	TGTGCCAGTAGTGCCGGGACTCCGGGACCCACAGATACGCAGTATTTT
NA	TRBV6-5	NA	TRBJ2-7	CASSQPLGGVYEQYF	TGTGCCAGCAGTCAACCTTTAGGGGGAGTCTACGAGCAGTACTTC
NA	TRBV10-1	NA	TRBJ1-2	CASSEGFAGGGYTF	TGCGCCAGCAGTGAGGGGTTTGCTGGCGGCGGCTACACCTTC
NA	TRBV19	once	TRBJ2-3	CASTRHDYGHNSNTDTQYF	TGTGCCAGTACTAGACACGATTATGGACACAACAGTAACACAGATACGCAGTATTTT
NA	TRBV5-5	once	TRBJ2-1	CASLPGQTYNEQFF	TGTGCCAGCCTCCCGGGTCAAACCTACAATGAGCAGTTCTTC
NA	TRBV2	once	TRBJ2-3	CATNSPNPGKTQYF	TGTGCCACCAATTCCCCTAACCCGGGGAAAACGCAGTATTTT
NA	TRBV28	NA	TRBJ1-1	CASSFYRSSTEAFF	TGTGCCAGCAGTTTCTACCGTAGTTCCACTGAAGCTTTCTTT
NA	TRBV6-5	NA	TRBJ2-7	CAAVRKDGSYEQYF	TGTGCCGCTGTTCGTAAGGACGGATCCTACGAGCAGTACTTC
NA	TRBV19	NA	TRBJ1-2	CASTATVGADVANYGYTF	TGTGCCAGTACCGCCACGGTAGGGGCAGATGTAGCTAACTATGGCTACACCTTC
NA	TRBV7-3	NA	TRBJ2-1	CASSPTWGALGESNEQFF	TGTGCCAGCAGCCCAACGTGGGGGGCGCTGGGAGAAAGCAATGAGCAGTTCTTC